Following are 15 T cell receptor beta chains from one sample sequenced in a study of OX40 agonist ivuxolimab in advanced cancers. The repertoire was sequenced with immunoSEQ multiplex PCR; TCRdb's copy has only in-frame clones and lacks some. In the table there are tens of thousands of clones, less than 95% of which are singletons. The starting material was CD4+ or CD8+ T cells sorted from blood, obtained in a trial of the OX40 agonist ivuxolimab. All receptors come from an adult with an advanced solid tumor such as melanoma, head and neck, liver or kidney cancer.

V usage is TRBV7-9 and J usage is TRBJ1-5; D is uncertain. This CDR3 contains 13 residues. Trimming pared 8 bases from V and 3 bases from J, leaving 11 bases between. Germline values: CDR1 SEHNR, CDR2 FQNEAQ (reference sequence). CDR3 residues: CASARGINQPQHF. DNA of the CDR3: TGTGCCAGCGCTAGAGGAATCAATCAGCCCCAGCATTTT.

V gene TRBV7-2 combines with J gene TRBJ1-3; D perhaps matches TRBD1 (6 bases). Germline CDR1 is SGHTA and CDR2 is FQGNSA. The ends were cut back, 5 bases at V and 2 bases at J, with 22 bases in the middle. This CDR3 comprises 18 residues. CDR3 coding DNA: TGTGCCAGCAGCCCTAGAGGGCCTGCGGGGGCTCCTGGAAACACCATATATTTT. This codes for CASSPRGPAGAPGNTIYF.

The rearrangement links TRBV27 to TRBJ2-2; TRBD2 is a possible D gene (7 bases). The CDR3 runs to 14 residues. V was shortened by 7 bases and J by 4 bases, with 13 bases between the two germline ends. Germline V CDR1 and CDR2: MNHEY, SMNVEV (reference sequence). CDR3 DNA sequence: TGTGCCAGCATTGGGGGGGCCGGCACCGGGGAGCTGTTTTTT. Translated, it gives CASIGGAGTGELFF.

This chain links TRBV28 with TRBJ2-1; D uncertain. Per germline, CDR1 MDHEN and CDR2 SYDVKM. This CDR3 contains 14 residues. Trimming pared 9 bases from V and 5 bases from J, leaving 17 bases between. The CDR3 DNA reads as TGTGCCAGTCGGCCGCCCACGCAACACAATGAGCAGTTCTTC. Translating it yields CASRPPTQHNEQFF.

The V gene is TRBV4-1, the J gene TRBJ1-2; D might be TRBD1 (5 bases). The V and J ends lost 2 bases and 3 bases respectively, with 16 bases between them. Per the germline V gene, CDR1 is MGHRA and CDR2 is YSYEKL. This CDR3 comprises 16 residues. CDR3 in DNA: TGCGCCAGCAGCCAAAAACTACCGGGGGAGGACTATGGCTACACCTTC. Translating it yields CASSQKLPGEDYGYTF.

The CDR3, as DNA: TGTGCCAGCGGACGGACCCCTGATAACTATGGCTACACCTTC. Protein: CASGRTPDNYGYTF. The chain combines TRBV7-9 with TRBJ1-2, with D uncertain. The germline V gene has CDR1 SEHNR and CDR2 FQNEAQ (reference sequence). The germline V and J ends were trimmed by 8 bases and 1 base, with 14 bases remaining between them. The CDR3 has 14 amino acids.

This clone came up once. The genes are TRBV5-4 and TRBJ1-6; D is undetermined. This CDR3 has 13 amino acids. V was shortened by 3 bases and J by 9 bases, with 10 bases between the two germline ends. Germline V lookup: CDR1 SGHNT, CDR2 YYREEE (reference sequence). The DNA of the CDR3 is TGTGCCAGCAGCTATCGAGGAGGTTCACCCCTCCACTTT. Its translation: CASSYRGGSPLHF.

This chain connects TRBV7-8 to TRBJ1-2; possibly TRBD1 for D (5 bases). The CDR3 runs to 12 residues. The V gene lost 7 bases and the J gene lost 6 bases, with 12 bases spanning the gap. Germline CDR1 reads SGHVS; CDR2 reads FQNEAQ. The CDR3 nucleotides read TGTGCCAGCACCGATGGGACGGATGGCTACACCTTC. Protein product: CASTDGTDGYTF.

CDR3 protein: CASSRSDINKNIQYF. The CDR3 DNA sequence: TGTGCCAGCAGCCGTTCCGACATTAACAAAAACATTCAGTACTTC. J is TRBJ2-4 and V is TRBV13; D is undetermined. V was clipped by 5 bases and J by 3 bases, with 14 bases between them. Per the germline V gene, CDR1 is PRHDT and CDR2 is FYEKMQ (reference sequence). The CDR3 covers 15 residues.

V is TRBV28 and J is TRBJ1-6, with D possibly TRBD1 on 6 matching bases. Germline CDR1 MDHEN, CDR2 SYDVKM. This CDR3 region has 14 residues. V lost 7 bases and J lost 10, with 17 bases in between. CDR3 DNA: TGTGCCAGCAATGGGAACACAGGGTACTCACCCCTCCACTTT. This gives the protein CASNGNTGYSPLHF.

V usage is TRBV14 and J usage is TRBJ2-2; a possible D gene is TRBD2 (6 bases). This CDR3 region has 18 residues. V was pared by 1 base and J by 0 bases, with 15 bases between. Germline assignment: CDR1 SGHDN and CDR2 FVKESK. CDR3 region: CASSQARTMRTNTGELFF. The CDR3 DNA reads TGTGCCAGCAGCCAAGCTAGGACTATGAGAACGAACACCGGGGAGCTGTTTTTT.

The V call is TRBV7-9, the J call TRBJ2-7, with a possible D match to TRBD1 (5 bases). The CDR3 contains 12 residues. V was trimmed by 7 bases and J by 11 bases, leaving 18 bases between them. Germline CDR1 and CDR2: SEHNR and FQNEAQ (reference sequence). The chain's CDR3 is CASTGQGSMEYF. The CDR3 DNA reads TGTGCCAGCACAGGGCAGGGTTCGATGGAGTACTTC.

CDR3 bases: TGTGCCAGCAGTGACGACTCTAGCGGGCAAAGCTCCTACAATGAGCAGTTCTTC. Encoded protein: CASSDDSSGQSSYNEQFF. The J gene is TRBJ2-1, the V gene TRBV2, with TRBD2 matching over 8 bases. This CDR3 spans 18 amino acids. Germline CDR1 and CDR2: SNHLY and FYNNEI. The junction had 10 bases not matched to a gene; V was cut back by 3 bases and J by 0 bases. Using reference TRBV2 and TRBJ2-1 for the parts outside the CDR3, the full variable domain is EPEVTQTPSHQVTQMGQEVILRCVPISNHLYFYWYRQILGQKVEFLVSFYNNEISEKSEIFDDQFSVERPDGSNFTLKIRSTKLEDSAMYFCASSDDSSGQSSYNEQFFGPGTRLTVL.

This chain joins TRBV7-9 and TRBJ1-2; tentatively, D is TRBD1 (5 bases). Germline CDR1 and CDR2: SEHNR and FQNEAQ (reference sequence). Trimming took off 1 base at V and 5 bases at J, with 23 bases between the two ends. CDR3 size: 18 residues. The DNA of the CDR3 is TGTGCCAGCAGCTTAGGCGGGACCCCTACTCCCCGGGGATATGGCTACACCTTC. Its translation is CASSLGGTPTPRGYGYTF.

J is TRBJ2-3 and V is TRBV9; no reliable D call. Germline V gene data show CDR1 as SGDLS and CDR2 as YYNGEE. The CDR3 contains 14 residues. Trimming stripped 4 bases from V and 3 bases from J, with 12 bases between. CDR3 amino acids: CASSFEGRTDTQYF. The CDR3 DNA sequence: TGTGCCAGCAGCTTTGAAGGCAGAACAGATACGCAGTATTTT.